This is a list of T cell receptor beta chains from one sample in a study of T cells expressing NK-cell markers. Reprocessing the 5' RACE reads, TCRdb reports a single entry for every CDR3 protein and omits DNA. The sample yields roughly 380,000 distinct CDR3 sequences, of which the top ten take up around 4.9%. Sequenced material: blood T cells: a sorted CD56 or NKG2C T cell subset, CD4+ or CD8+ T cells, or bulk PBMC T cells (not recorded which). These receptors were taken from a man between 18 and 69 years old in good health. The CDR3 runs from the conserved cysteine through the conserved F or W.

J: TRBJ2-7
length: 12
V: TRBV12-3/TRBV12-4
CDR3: CASSYQGLEQYF

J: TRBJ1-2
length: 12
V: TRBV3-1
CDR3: CASSGDRAGYTF

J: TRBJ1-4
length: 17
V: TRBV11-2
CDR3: CASSSGRGRGTNEKLFF

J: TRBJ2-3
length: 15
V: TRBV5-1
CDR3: CASSLQPTGTDTQYF

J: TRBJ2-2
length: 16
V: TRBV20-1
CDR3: CSARGTSGVSNGELFF

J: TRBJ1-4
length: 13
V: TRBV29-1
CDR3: CSVWDRGLEKLFF

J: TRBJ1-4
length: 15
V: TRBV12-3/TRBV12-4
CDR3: CASSTRGGSNEKLFF

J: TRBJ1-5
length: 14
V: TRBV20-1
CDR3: CSATHGQHNQPQHF

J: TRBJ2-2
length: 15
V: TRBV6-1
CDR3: CASSEKGQNTGELFF

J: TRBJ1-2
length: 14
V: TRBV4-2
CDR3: CASSRAQENYGYTF

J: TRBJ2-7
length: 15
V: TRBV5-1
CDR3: CASTSVPGVSYEQYF

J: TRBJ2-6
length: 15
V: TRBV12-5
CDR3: CASGLVISGANVLTF

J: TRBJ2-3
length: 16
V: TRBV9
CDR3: CASSASGEGPTDTQYF

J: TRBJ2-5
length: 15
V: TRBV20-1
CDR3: CSARWGGRYQETQYF

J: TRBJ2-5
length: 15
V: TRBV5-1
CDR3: CASSLLAGGPKTQYF

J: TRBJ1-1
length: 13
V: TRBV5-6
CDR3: CASSKSMNTEAFF

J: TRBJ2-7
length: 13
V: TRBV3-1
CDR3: CASSLAISYEQYF

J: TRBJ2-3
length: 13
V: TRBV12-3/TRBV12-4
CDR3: CASNRLGTDTQYF

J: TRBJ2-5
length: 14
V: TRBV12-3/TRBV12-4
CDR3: CASSFWVQQETQYF

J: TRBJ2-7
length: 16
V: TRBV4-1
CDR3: CASSQDLRGMAYEQYF

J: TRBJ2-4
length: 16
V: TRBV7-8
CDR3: CASSRMYRDRENIQYF

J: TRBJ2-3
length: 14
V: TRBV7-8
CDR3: CASSQRDSTDTQYF

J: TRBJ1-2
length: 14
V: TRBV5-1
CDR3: CASSPGQTNYGYTF

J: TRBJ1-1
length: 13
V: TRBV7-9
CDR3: CASSLFANTEAFF

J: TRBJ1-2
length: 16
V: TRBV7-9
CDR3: CASSLEIPQPNYGYTF

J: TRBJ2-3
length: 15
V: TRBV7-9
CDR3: CASSLVGARADTQYF

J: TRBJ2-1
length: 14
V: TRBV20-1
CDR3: CSARDPGLANEQFF

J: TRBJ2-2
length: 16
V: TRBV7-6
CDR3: CASSLQASRYTGELFF

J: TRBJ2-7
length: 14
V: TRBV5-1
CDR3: CASSLLIGGYEQYF

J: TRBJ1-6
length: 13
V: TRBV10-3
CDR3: CAIRGTDNSPLHF

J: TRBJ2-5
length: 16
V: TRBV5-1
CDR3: CASSLKGRGGEETQYF

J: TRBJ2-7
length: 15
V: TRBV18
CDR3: CASSQTGSWMNEQYF

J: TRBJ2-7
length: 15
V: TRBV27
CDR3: CASSFQQGVSYEQYF

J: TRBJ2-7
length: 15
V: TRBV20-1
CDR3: CSAPFGAAGGAEQYF

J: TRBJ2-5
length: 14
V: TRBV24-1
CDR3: CATSAPQGSATQYF

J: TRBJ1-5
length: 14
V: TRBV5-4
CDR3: CASSLPGPNQPQHF

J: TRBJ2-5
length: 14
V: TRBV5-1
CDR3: CASSLALSVETQYF

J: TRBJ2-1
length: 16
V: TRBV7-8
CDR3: CASSTQGGTNYNEQFF

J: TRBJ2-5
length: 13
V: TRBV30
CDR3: CALYGTEKETQYF

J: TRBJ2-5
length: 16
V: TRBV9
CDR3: CASSASGTSSVETQYF

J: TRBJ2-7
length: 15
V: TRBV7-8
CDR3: CASSLARTGSGEQYF

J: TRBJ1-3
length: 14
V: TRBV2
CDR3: CASSVLGTGNTIYF

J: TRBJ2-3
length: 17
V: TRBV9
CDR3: CASSARTSGGRTDTQYF

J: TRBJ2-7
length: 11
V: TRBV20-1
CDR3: CSARTTYEQYF

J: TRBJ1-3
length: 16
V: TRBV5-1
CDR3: CASSLTGGITGNTIYF

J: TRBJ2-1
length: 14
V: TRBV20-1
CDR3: CSAPSGGAWNEQFF

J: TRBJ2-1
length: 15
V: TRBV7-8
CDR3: CASSLEPRLDYEQFF

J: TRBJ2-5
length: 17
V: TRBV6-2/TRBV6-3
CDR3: CASSYEVRTWYQETQYF

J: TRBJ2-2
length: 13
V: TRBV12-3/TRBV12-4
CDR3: CASRLHRSGELFF

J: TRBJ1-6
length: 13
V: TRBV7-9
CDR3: CASSSDRVSPLHF

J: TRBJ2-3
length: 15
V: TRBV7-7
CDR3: CASSQGRTGADTQYF

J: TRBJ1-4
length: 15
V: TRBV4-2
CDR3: CASSPSGLLGEKLFF

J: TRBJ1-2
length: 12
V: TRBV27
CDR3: CASRLTNGGYTF